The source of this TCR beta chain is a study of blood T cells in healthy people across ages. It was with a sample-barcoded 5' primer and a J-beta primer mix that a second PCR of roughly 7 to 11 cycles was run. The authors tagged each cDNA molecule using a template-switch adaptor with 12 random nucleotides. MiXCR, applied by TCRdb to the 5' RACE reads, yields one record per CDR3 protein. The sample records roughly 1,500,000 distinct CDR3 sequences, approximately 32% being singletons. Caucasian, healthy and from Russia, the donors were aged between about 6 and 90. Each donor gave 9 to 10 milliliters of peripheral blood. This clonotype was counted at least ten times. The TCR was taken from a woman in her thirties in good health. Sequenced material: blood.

As DNA, the CDR3 is TGCAGTGCACAGCCTGGGGCCAACGTCCTGACTTTC. Its protein is CSAQPGANVLTF. The gene calls are TRBV20-1 and TRBJ2-6; D not certain. The V and J ends lost 6 bases and 2 bases respectively, with 5 bases between them. Per the germline V gene, CDR1 is DFQATT and CDR2 is SNEGSKA (reference sequence). This CDR3 contains 12 residues.